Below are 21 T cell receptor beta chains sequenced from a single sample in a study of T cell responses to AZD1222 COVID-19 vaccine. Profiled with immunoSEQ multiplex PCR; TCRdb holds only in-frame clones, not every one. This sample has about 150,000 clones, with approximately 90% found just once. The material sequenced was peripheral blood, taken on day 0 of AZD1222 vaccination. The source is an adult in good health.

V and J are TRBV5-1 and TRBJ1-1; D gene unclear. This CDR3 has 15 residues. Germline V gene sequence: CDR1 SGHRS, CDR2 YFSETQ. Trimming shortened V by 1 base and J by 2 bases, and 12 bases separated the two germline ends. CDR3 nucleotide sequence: TGCGCCAGCAGCTTGTTGTTGCGCGATAACACTGAAGCTTTCTTT. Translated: CASSLLLRDNTEAFF.

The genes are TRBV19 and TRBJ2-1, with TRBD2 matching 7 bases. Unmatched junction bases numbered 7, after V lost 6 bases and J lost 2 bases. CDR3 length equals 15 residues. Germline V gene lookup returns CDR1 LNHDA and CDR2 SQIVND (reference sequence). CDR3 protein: CASSLGRGPYNEQFF. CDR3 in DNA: TGTGCCAGTAGCCTGGGGAGGGGTCCCTACAATGAGCAGTTCTTC.

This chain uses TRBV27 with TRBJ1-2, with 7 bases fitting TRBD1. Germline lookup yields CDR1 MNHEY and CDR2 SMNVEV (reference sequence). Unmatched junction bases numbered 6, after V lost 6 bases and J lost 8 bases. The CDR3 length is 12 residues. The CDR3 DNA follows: TGTGCCAGCAGCTCGGACAGGCTGGGCTACACCTTC. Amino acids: CASSSDRLGYTF.

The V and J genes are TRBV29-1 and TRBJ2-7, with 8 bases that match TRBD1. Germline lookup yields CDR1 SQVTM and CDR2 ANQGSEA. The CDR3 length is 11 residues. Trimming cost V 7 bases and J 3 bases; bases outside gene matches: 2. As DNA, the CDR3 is TGCAGCGGGACAGGGATCTACGAGCAGTACTTC. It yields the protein CSGTGIYEQYF.

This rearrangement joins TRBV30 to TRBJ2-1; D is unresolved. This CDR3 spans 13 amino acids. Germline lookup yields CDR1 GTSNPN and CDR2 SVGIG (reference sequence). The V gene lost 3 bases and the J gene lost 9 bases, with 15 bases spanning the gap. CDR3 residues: CAWRPALRSEQFF. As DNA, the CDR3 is TGTGCCTGGAGACCTGCCTTACGGAGTGAGCAGTTCTTC.

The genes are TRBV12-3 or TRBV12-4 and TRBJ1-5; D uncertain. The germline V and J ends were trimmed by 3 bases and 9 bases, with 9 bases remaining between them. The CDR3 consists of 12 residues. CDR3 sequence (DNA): TGTGCCAGCAGTTTGTCGTCTACGCCCCAGCATTTT. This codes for CASSLSSTPQHF.

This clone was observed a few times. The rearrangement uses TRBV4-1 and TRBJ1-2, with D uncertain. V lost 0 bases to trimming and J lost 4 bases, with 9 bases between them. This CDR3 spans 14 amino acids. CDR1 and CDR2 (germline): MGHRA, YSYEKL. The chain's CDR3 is CASSQERSGYGYTF. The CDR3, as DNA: TGCGCCAGCAGCCAAGAGCGGTCTGGCTATGGCTACACCTTC.

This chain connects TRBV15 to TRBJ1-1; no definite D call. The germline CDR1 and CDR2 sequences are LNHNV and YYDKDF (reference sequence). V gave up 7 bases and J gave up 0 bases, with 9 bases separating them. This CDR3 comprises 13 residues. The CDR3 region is CATKDSVNTEAFF. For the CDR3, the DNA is TGTGCCACCAAGGATTCCGTGAACACTGAAGCTTTCTTT.

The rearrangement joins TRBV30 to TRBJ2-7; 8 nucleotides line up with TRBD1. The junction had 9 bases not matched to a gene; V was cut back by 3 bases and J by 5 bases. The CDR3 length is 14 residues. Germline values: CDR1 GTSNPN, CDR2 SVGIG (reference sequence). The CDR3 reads CAWSSTDRGNEQYF. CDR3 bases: TGTGCCTGGAGCTCAACAGACAGGGGAAACGAGCAGTACTTC.

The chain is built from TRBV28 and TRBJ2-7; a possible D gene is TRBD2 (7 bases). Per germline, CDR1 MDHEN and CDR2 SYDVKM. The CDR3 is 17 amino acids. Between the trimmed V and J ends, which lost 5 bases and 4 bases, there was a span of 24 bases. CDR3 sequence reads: CASSILGGAGEGYEQYF. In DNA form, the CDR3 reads TGTGCCAGCAGTATTTTAGGGGGAGCCGGGGAGGGGTACGAGCAGTACTTC.

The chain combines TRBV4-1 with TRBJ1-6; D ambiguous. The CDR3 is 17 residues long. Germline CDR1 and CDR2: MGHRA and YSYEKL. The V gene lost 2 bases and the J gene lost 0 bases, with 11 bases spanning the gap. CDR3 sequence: CASSQWSRSSYNSPLHF. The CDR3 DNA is TGCGCCAGCAGCCAATGGTCCCGGTCCTCCTATAATTCACCCCTCCACTTT.

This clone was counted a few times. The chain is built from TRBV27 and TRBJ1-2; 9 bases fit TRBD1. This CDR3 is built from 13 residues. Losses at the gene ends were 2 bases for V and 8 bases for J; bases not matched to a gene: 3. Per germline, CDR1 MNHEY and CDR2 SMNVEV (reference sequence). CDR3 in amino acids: CASSLNRGHGYTF. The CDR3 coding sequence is TGTGCCAGCAGTTTAAACAGGGGGCACGGCTACACCTTC.

CDR3 protein: CASSPSGNSRTGELFF. Here the CDR3 DNA reads TGTGCCAGCAGCCCTAGCGGGAATTCTAGGACCGGGGAGCTGTTTTTT. The V and J genes are TRBV7-3 and TRBJ2-2, with TRBD2 matching over 9 bases. The CDR3 consists of 16 residues. CDR1 and CDR2 from the germline V gene are SGHTA and FQGTGA. V lost 5 bases to trimming and J lost 5 bases; unmatched junction nucleotides: 9.

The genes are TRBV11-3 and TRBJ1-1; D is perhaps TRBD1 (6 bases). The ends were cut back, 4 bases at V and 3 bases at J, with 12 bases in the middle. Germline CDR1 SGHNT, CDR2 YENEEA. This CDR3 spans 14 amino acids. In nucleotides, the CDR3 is TGTGCCAGCAGCTCCGGACAGCTGGACACTGAAGCTTTCTTT. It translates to CASSSGQLDTEAFF.

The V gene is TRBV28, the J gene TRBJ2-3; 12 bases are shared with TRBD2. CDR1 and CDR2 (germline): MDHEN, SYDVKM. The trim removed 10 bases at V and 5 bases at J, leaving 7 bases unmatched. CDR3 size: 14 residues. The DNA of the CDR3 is TGTGCCATCCAACTAGCGGGAGGACGAGATACGCAGTATTTT. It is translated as CAIQLAGGRDTQYF.

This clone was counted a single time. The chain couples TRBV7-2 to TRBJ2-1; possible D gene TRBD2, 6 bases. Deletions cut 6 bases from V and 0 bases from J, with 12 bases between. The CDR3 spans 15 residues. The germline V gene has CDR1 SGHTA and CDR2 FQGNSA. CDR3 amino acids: CASRTTSSSYNEQFF. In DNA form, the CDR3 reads TGTGCCAGCAGAACCACTAGCAGCTCCTACAATGAGCAGTTCTTC.

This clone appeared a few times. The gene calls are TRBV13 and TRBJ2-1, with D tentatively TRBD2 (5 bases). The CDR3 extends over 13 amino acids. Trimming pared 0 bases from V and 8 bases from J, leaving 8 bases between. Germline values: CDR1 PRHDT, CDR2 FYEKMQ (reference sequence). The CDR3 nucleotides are TGTGCCAGCAGCTTAGGGGGGAGCGATGAGCAGTTCTTC. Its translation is CASSLGGSDEQFF. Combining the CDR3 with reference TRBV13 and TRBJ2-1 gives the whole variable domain AAGVIQSPRHLIKEKRETATLKCYPIPRHDTVYWYQQGPGQDPQFLISFYEKMQSDKGSIPDRFSAQQFSDYHSELNMSSLELGDSALYFCASSLGGSDEQFFGPGTRLTVL.

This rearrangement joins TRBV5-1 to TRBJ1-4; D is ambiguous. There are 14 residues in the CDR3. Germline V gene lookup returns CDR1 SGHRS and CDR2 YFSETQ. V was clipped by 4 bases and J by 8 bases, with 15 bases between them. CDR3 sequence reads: CASSQNLGSEKLFF. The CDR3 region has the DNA TGCGCCAGCAGCCAGAACCTTGGTAGCGAAAAACTGTTTTTT.

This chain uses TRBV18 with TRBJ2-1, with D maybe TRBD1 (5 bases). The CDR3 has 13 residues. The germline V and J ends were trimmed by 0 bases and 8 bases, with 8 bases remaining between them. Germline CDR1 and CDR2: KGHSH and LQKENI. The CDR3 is CASSPPAGYEQFF. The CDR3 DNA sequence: TGTGCCAGCTCACCACCGGCAGGGTATGAGCAGTTCTTC.

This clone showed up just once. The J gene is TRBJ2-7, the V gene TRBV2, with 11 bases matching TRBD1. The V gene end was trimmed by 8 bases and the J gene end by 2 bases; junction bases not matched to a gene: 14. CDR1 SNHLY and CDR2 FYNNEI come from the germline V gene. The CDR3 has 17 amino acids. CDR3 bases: TGTGCCAGCTGGACAGGGGGCCACAGAGGGTCAACCTACGAGCAGTACTTC. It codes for CASWTGGHRGSTYEQYF.

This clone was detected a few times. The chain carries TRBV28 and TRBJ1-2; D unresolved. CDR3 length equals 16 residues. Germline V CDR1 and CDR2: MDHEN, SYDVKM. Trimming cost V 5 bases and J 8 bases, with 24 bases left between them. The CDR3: CASSLGVAGEREGYTF. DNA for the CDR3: TGTGCCAGCAGTCTAGGAGTCGCCGGGGAACGGGAAGGCTACACCTTC.